One and the same sample provided the 9 T cell receptor beta chains below, sequenced in a study of blood T cell repertoires in COVID-19. The protocol was immunoSEQ multiplex PCR, while the TCRdb copy is restricted to in-frame clones and leaves out a portion. The table includes 150,000 to 200,000 clones, around 89% detected once. The sample taken for sequencing was peripheral blood. These receptors were taken from a woman under 40 with acute or convalescent COVID-19.

This sequence joins TRBV5-6 and TRBJ2-5, with D tentatively TRBD2 (6 bases). This CDR3 contains 16 residues. V dropped 4 bases and J dropped 5 bases, with 21 bases sitting between them. Per the germline V gene, CDR1 is SGHDT and CDR2 is YYEEEE. CDR3 protein: CASSTPLYGLAETQYF. The CDR3 DNA follows: TGTGCCAGCAGCACACCTCTTTATGGGCTAGCGGAGACCCAGTACTTC.

This CDR3 is CSACDTGGVWGYTF. The CDR3 DNA follows: TGCAGTGCTTGTGATACAGGGGGCGTTTGGGGCTACACCTTC. The genes are TRBV20-1 and TRBJ1-2, with TRBD1 identical over 9 bases. Germline V gives CDR1 DFQATT, CDR2 SNEGSKA (reference sequence). This CDR3 region has 14 residues. V shed 5 bases and J 8 bases; nucleotides not matched to a gene: 12.

The chain has TRBV5-6 and TRBJ1-2; possible D gene TRBD1, 6 bases. Trimming took 5 bases from V and 4 from J, leaving 12 bases between them. The CDR3 has 13 amino acids. Germline CDR1 and CDR2: SGHDT and YYEEEE. Here the CDR3 DNA reads TGTGCCAGCAGTTGGGACATAGCCTATGGCTACACCTTC. The encoded protein is CASSWDIAYGYTF.

This chain links TRBV2 with TRBJ2-4; D may be TRBD2 (6 bases). V gave up 11 bases and J gave up 8 bases, with 19 bases separating them. This CDR3 contains 13 residues. The germline V gene encodes CDR1 SNHLY and CDR2 FYNNEI. For the CDR3, the DNA is TGTGCCGTCACTTCGGGGGAAAGGGACATTCAGTACTTC. Translation gives CAVTSGERDIQYF.

Only a few counts were recorded for this clone. The chain carries TRBV5-1 and TRBJ2-1; TRBD2 matches at 8 bases. The CDR3 extends over 15 amino acids. Germline V gene sequence: CDR1 SGHRS, CDR2 YFSETQ. The ends lost 0 bases at V and 10 bases at J; junction bases unmatched: 9. CDR3 bases: TGCGCCAGCAGCTTGGCGGGGACTAGGGGCGGCGAGCAGTTCTTC. It is translated as CASSLAGTRGGEQFF.

This sequence joins TRBV25-1 and TRBJ2-3; 8 bases agree with TRBD2. The V gene end was trimmed by 8 bases and the J gene end by 3 bases; junction bases not matched to a gene: 4. Germline V gene lookup returns CDR1 MGHDK and CDR2 SYGVNS. The CDR3 extends over 13 amino acids. The CDR3 reads CASSRGGTDTQYF. CDR3 coding DNA: TGTGCCAGCTCACGGGGGGGGACAGATACGCAGTATTTT.

The chain has TRBV20-1 and TRBJ2-4; maybe TRBD1 (6 bases). V lost 3 bases and J 2 bases, leaving 8 bases between the germline ends. Per germline, CDR1 DFQATT and CDR2 SNEGSKA (reference sequence). CDR3 length: 13 residues. CDR3 residues: CSASQGTKNIQYF. In DNA form, the CDR3 reads TGCAGTGCTAGTCAGGGGACCAAAAACATTCAGTACTTC.

The J gene is TRBJ2-1, the V gene TRBV2; D is unresolved. The CDR3 is 14 residues long. CDR1 and CDR2 (germline): SNHLY, FYNNEI. V lost 4 bases and J lost 2, with 9 bases in between. For the CDR3, the DNA is TGTGCCAGCAGTGCTAGTAATCCCTACAATGAGCAGTTCTTC. Translated, it gives CASSASNPYNEQFF. The complete variable domain, with remaining parts taken from reference TRBV2 and TRBJ2-1, reads EPEVTQTPSHQVTQMGQEVILRCVPISNHLYFYWYRQILGQKVEFLVSFYNNEISEKSEIFDDQFSVERPDGSNFTLKIRSTKLEDSAMYFCASSASNPYNEQFFGPGTRLTVL.

The chain has TRBV2 and TRBJ2-5, with a possible D match to TRBD2 (5 bases). The CDR3 is 13 amino acids. Trimming stripped 7 bases from V and 5 bases from J, with 14 bases between. Germline V gives CDR1 SNHLY, CDR2 FYNNEI. The CDR3 nucleotides read TGTGCCAGCACTGGTGCCCCGGGGGAGACCCAGTACTTC. Translated, it gives CASTGAPGETQYF.